This T cell receptor (beta chain) was documented in a study of cytomegalovirus exposure and HLA in healthy donors. Study summary: HLA-typed donors were the source of about 85 million unique TCRs held in an early data release.

V dropped 5 bases and J dropped 0 bases, with 11 bases sitting between them. CDR3 length: 15 residues. The germline CDR1 and CDR2 sequences are SGHAT and FQDESV (reference sequence). Study observations and caveats: In a later analysis, TCR association rates varied by HLA locus: DRB1 most, HLA-C fewest.

The PCR was carried out with 60 Vbeta primers and 13 Jbeta primers. Assay: immunoSEQ multiplex PCR; the TCRdb copy retains only in-frame clones and omits some. Of 150,000 to 200,000 clones in the sample, 85% were seen once. Notes on this clone: Its antigen is not known.

The donors comprised healthy bone marrow donors. This clonotype was obtained from a woman between 45 and 65 years old in good health and CMV-seronegative. What was sequenced was PBMCs. The chain joins TRBV11-1 to TRBJ2-1; TRBD2 might be the D (5 bases). The CDR3 DNA is TGTGCCAGCAGCCTGTTAGCGAGCTCCTACAATGAGCAGTTCTTC. This encodes CASSLLASSYNEQFF.